This T cell receptor beta chain emerged from a study of CD8 T cells in Susac syndrome. Study-wide findings and caveats: An acknowledgment was made by the study that its TCR sequencing and HLA analysis involved relatively few individuals.

It was negative isolation that provided the CD8+ and CD4+ T cells, whereas TEMRA cells were enriched by FACS. Trimming took off 3 bases at V and 5 bases at J, with 13 bases between the two ends. Germline V gene lookup returns CDR1 LNHDA and CDR2 SQIVND (reference sequence). This CDR3 has 14 residues. cDNA came from roughly 0.5 to 1 ug RNA primed by random hexamers. From the immunoSEQ multiplex PCR reads, TCRdb called clonotypes with MiXCR, one entry per CDR3 protein. This table has roughly 120,000 distinct CDR3 sequences, roughly 94% appearing once. Regarding this clonotype: Its antigen is not identified.

J is TRBJ2-5 and V is TRBV19, with TRBD1 as a possible D gene (5 bases). Material: CD4+ T cells from PBMCs. The receptor was isolated from a human donor in good health. CDR3 residues: CASSMTAARETQYF. CDR3 coding DNA: TGTGCCAGTAGTATGACAGCCGCCCGGGAGACCCAGTACTTC.